This TCR beta chain was documented in a study of T cells after yellow fever vaccination. Study information: It was SMART-Seq v4 Ultra Low Input that prepared the fractions with low cell numbers. Study conclusions and caveats: Across the CD4 and CD8 compartments, a small share of clonotypes was present in both. In post-booster samples, most primary-vaccination clones reappeared (roughly 96% CD4, 70% to 90% CD8). Researchers cautioned that FACS-sorted repertoires could harbor abundant clonotypes contaminating from the bulk population.

As regards this clonotype: Its antigen is unknown.

MiXCR, applied by TCRdb to the 5' RACE reads, yields one record per CDR3 protein. The table shows some 300,000 distinct CDR3 sequences, with about 10% occurring only once. Germline CDR1 reads DFQATT; CDR2 reads SNEGSKA (reference sequence). There are 13 residues in the CDR3. Unmatched junction bases numbered 8, after V lost 5 bases and J lost 5 bases. This receptor was identified in a man aged 18 to 29 who received the YFV17D yellow fever vaccine. This chain uses TRBV20-1 with TRBJ2-5; TRBD1 matches at 7 bases. The source material was CD4+ T cells sorted from PBMCs, sampled 45 days after the yellow fever booster vaccination. CDR3 residues: CSAYRGARETQYF. The DNA of the CDR3 is TGCAGTGCTTACAGGGGCGCGAGGGAGACCCAGTACTTC.